This T cell receptor beta chain was retrieved from a study of shared clonotypes between healthy human individuals. V lost 5 bases to trimming and J lost 0 bases; unmatched junction nucleotides: 9. Germline V gives CDR1 MNHEY, CDR2 SMNVEV (reference sequence). This CDR3 has 17 amino acids. The study's findings and limits: Generation probability values for non-shared clonotypes were lower than those for clonotypes shared by all four donors. The study drew on few donors, limiting represented genetic and exposure-history diversity.

Terminally differentiated effector memory CD45RA+ cells were excluded by CCR7 positive selection of CD45RO-negative cells. Original processing notes: ImmunoSEQ gave junction-only sequences without quality scores, so filtering differed. Repertoires were generated with immunoSEQ multiplex PCR, while TCRdb's copy carries only in-frame clones and drops some. That table is the source of V, J and clone size, and D and trimming were worked out from the DNA. Of more than 550,000 clones detected, under 95% appear once; the ten largest clones hold 20% to 25%. A remark on this clone: Its antigen is undetermined.

The rearrangement uses TRBV27 and TRBJ2-7; 11 bases line up with TRBD2. The sequence was obtained from a man between 25 and 39 years old in good health. The material sequenced was naive CD8+ T cells sorted from blood. CDR3 protein: CASSHLGLAGLSYEQYF. The CDR3 nucleotides are TGTGCCAGCAGTCATTTAGGACTAGCGGGTCTCTCCTACGAGCAGTACTTC.